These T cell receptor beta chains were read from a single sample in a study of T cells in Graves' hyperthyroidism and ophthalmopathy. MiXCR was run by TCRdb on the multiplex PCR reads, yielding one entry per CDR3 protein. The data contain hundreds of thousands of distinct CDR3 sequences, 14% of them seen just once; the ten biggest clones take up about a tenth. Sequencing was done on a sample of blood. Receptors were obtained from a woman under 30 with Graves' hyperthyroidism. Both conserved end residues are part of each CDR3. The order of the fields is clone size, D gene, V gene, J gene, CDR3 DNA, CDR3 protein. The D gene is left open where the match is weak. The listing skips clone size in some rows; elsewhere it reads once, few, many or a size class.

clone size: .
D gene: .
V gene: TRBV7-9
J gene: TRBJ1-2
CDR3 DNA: TGTGCCAGCAGCTTAGGAGCCGGGGCCAGCTCCTATGGCTACACCTTC
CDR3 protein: CASSLGAGASSYGYTF

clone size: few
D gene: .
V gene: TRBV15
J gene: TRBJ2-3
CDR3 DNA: TGTGCCACCAGCAGGCTTAAATTGGGGACAGATACGCAGTATTTT
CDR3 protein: CATSRLKLGTDTQYF

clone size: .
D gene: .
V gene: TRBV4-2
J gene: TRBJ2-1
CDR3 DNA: TGTGCCAGCAGCCAAGGGGGCCAAGGTGAGCAGTTCTTC
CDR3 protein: CASSQGGQGEQFF

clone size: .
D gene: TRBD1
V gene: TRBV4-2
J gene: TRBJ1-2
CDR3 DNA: TGTGCCAGCTCAAGGGAACAGGGGGATCTGAGTAATGGCTACACCTTC
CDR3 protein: CASSREQGDLSNGYTF

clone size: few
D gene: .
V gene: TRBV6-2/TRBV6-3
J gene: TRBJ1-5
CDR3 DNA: TGTGCCAGCAGTGCGAGACAGGCCAATCAGCCCCAGCATTTT
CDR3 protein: CASSARQANQPQHF

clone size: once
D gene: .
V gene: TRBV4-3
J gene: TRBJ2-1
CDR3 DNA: TGCGCCAGCAGCCTATGGGTGGCTGGGGAGCAGTTCTTC
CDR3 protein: CASSLWVAGEQFF

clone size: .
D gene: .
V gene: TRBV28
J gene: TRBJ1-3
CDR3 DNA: TGTGCCAGCAGTTTTCCAGGGTCCAGAAACACCATATATTTT
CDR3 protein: CASSFPGSRNTIYF

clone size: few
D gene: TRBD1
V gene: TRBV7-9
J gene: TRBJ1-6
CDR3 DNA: TGTGCCAGCAGCTCCGGCCGGGACAGAAATTCACCCCTCCACTTT
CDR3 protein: CASSSGRDRNSPLHF

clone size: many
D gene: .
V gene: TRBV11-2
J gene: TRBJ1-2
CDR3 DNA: TGTGCCAGCAGCTCCGCCACGTCCCTTGGCTACACCTTC
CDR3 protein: CASSSATSLGYTF

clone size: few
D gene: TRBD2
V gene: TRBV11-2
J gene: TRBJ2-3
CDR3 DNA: TGTGCCAGCAGCTCCAGACTAGCGGGCACTCAAGATACGCAGTATTTT
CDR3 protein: CASSSRLAGTQDTQYF

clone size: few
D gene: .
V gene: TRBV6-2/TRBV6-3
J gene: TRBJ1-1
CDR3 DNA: TGTGCCAGCAGTTACAGAGGGCGGGACACTGAAGCTTTCTTT
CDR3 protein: CASSYRGRDTEAFF

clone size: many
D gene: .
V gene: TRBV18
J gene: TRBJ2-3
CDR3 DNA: TGTGCCAGCAGTTTGTCGGCTAGCACAGATACGCAGTATTTT
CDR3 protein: CASSLSASTDTQYF

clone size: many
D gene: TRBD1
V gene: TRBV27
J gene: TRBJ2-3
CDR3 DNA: TGTGCCAGCAGGAAAGGGACAGGGCTCTTCACAGATACGCAGTATTTT
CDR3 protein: CASRKGTGLFTDTQYF

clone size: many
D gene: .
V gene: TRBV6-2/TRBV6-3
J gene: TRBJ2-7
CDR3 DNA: TGTGCCAGCAGTTCTTGGACAGTAACCTACGAGCAGTACTTC
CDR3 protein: CASSSWTVTYEQYF

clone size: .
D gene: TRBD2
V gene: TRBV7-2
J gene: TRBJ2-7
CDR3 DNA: TGTGCCAGCAGCTTAAGAACGGGACTAGACTACGAGCAGTACTTC
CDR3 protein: CASSLRTGLDYEQYF

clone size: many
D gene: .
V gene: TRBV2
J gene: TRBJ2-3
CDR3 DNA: TGTGCCAGCAGCGCTCGGGAGGGGGCAAGCACAGATACGCAGTATTTT
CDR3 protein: CASSAREGASTDTQYF

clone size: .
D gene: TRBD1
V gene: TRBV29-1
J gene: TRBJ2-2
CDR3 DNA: TGCAGCGTTGACCTAGGACAGGGGATCACCGGGGAGCTGTTTTTT
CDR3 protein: CSVDLGQGITGELFF

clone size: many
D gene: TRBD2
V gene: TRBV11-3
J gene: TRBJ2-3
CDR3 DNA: TGTGCCAGCAGCTACGCGGCGCGGGAGGGCACAGATACGCAGTATTTT
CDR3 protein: CASSYAAREGTDTQYF

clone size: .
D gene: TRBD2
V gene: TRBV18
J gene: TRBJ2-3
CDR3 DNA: TGTGCCAGCTCACCACCTGGATTAGCGGGAAAAGTAGGAGATACGCAGTATTTT
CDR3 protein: CASSPPGLAGKVGDTQYF

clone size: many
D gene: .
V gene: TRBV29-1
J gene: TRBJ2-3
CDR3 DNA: TGCAGCGCTCCGGACGGGACAGATACGCAGTATTTT
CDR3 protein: CSAPDGTDTQYF

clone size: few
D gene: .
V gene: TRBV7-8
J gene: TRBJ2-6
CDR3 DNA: TGTGCCAGCAGCCGACTAGTTGGCTCTGGGGCCAACGTCCTGACTTTC
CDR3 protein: CASSRLVGSGANVLTF

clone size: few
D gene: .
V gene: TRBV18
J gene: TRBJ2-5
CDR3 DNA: TGTGCCAGCTCACCACCGTGGGACATCCAGACCCAGTACTTC
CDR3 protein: CASSPPWDIQTQYF

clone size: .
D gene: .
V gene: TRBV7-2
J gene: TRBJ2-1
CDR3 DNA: TGTGCCAGCGCTCAGGGGCAGTTCTTC
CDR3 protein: CASAQGQFF

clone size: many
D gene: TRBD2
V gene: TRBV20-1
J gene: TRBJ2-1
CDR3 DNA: TGCAGTGCGACGCGGGAGGCTTCCTACAATGAGCAGTTCTTC
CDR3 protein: CSATREASYNEQFF

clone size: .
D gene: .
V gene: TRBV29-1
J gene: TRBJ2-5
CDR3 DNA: TGCAGCGTTCAAGAACCGAACCAAGAGACCCAGTACTTC
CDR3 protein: CSVQEPNQETQYF

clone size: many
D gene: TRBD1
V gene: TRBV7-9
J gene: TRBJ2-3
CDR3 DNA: TGTGCCAGCAGCTTACGGGACAGGGTCACAGATACGCAGTATTTT
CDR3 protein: CASSLRDRVTDTQYF

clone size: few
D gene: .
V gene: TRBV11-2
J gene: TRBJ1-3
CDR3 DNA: TGTGCCAGCAGCTTAGATCGGTATCGGGAGCCCGGCGGCACCATATATTTT
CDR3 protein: CASSLDRYREPGGTIYF

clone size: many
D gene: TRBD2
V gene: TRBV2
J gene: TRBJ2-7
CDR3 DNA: TGTGCCAGCAGACCCACGCGGGGCGGGAGTTATAACGAGCAGTACTTC
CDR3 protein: CASRPTRGGSYNEQYF

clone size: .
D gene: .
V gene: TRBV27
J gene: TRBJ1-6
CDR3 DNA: TGTGCCAGCAGTTTATCCGGTCAGAACCCCAATTCACCCCTCCACTTT
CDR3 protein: CASSLSGQNPNSPLHF

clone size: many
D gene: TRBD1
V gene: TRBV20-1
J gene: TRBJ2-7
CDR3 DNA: TGCAGTGCTAGAGATTTTGGGACAGGGCTCTACGAGCAGTACTTC
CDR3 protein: CSARDFGTGLYEQYF

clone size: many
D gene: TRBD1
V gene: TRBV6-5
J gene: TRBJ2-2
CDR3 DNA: TGTGCCAGCAGTTATCTTCGGACAGGCTACACCGGGGAGCTGTTTTTT
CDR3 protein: CASSYLRTGYTGELFF

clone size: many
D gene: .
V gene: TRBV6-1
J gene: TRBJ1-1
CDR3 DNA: TGTGCCACCCTAGGCCGGAACACTGAAGCTTTCTTT
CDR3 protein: CATLGRNTEAFF

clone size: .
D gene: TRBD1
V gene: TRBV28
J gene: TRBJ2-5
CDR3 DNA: TGTGCCAGCAGTTCCGTGGGGACAGGACCCCGGTTGTACTTC
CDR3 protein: CASSSVGTGPRLYF

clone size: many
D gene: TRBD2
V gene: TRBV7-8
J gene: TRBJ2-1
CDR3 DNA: TGTGCCAGCATTGTTGGACTAGCGGGGCTTAGTGAGCAGTTCTTC
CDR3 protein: CASIVGLAGLSEQFF

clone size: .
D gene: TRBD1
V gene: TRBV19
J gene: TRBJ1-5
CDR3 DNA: TGTGCCAGTAGTTTTCGACAGGGGGATCAGCCCCAGCATTTT
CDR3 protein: CASSFRQGDQPQHF

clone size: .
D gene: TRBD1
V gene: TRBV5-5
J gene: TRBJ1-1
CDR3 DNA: TGTGCCAGCAGCTTGAGGGACAGGGCGTCTGAAGCTTTCTTT
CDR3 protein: CASSLRDRASEAFF

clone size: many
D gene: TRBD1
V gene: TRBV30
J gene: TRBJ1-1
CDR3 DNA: TGTGCCTGGACTAGACAGGGTAACACTGAAGCTTTCTTT
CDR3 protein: CAWTRQGNTEAFF

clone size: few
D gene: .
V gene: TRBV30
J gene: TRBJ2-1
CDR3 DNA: TGTGCCTGGAGTGGAGGGGCTTCCACAGAGCAGTTCTTC
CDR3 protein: CAWSGGASTEQFF

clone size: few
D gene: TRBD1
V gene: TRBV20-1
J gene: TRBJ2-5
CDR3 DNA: TGCAGTGCGAGAAGGGGGCTTGAGACCCAGTACTTC
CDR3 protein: CSARRGLETQYF

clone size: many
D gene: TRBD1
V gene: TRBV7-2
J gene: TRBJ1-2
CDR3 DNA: TGTGCCAGCAGCCCGCAACAGGGGAACTATGGCTACACCTTC
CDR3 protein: CASSPQQGNYGYTF

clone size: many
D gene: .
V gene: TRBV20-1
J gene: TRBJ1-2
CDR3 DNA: TGCAGTGCTAGCGACAGCGGAGGAAACTATGGCTACACCTTC
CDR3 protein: CSASDSGGNYGYTF

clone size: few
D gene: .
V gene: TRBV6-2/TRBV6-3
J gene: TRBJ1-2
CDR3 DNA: TGTGCCAGCAGATCGCTGAGCGTAGAAGGCGGCTACACCTTC
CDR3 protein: CASRSLSVEGGYTF